These T cell receptor beta chains were read from a single sample in a study of beta chain features in type 1 diabetes. The assay was immunoSEQ multiplex PCR, and TCRdb's table has in-frame clones only and misses some. This table has about 290,000 clones, about 7.8% appearing once. Material: central memory CD4+ T cells from blood. All receptors derive from a woman between 18 and 29 years old in good health. CDR3s include the opening cysteine and the closing phenylalanine or tryptophan. A D gene is named only where the DNA matches it firmly.

TRBV27	TRBJ2-4	12	TRBD1	CASSNRGNIQYF
TRBV2	TRBJ2-1	17	NA	CASSEALRGTAYNEQFF
TRBV5-1	TRBJ1-2	13	NA	CASSEGVNYGYTF
TRBV30	TRBJ2-3	17	TRBD1	CAWSDRQGAMSTDTQYF
TRBV25-1	TRBJ1-3	16	NA	CASSDSPRGSGNTIYF
TRBV27	TRBJ1-2	16	NA	CASSLSWAIHEDGYTF
TRBV29-1	TRBJ2-4	14	NA	CSVLLRGVKNIQYF
TRBV11-2	TRBJ2-5	14	TRBD1	CASSLVRGQETQYF
TRBV7-9	TRBJ1-1	16	NA	CASSLKGVNSGTEAFF
TRBV4-3	TRBJ2-5	15	NA	CASSLRWRLEETQYF
TRBV7-2	TRBJ2-7	15	TRBD1	CASSLVGGQGREQYF
TRBV30	TRBJ1-5	15	TRBD1	CAWSGTGGLNQPQHF
TRBV7-2	TRBJ1-1	14	NA	CASSGGGGNTEAFF
TRBV7-2	TRBJ2-3	15	NA	CASSLMGGGTDTQYF
TRBV19	TRBJ1-1	14	NA	CASSTSAGETEAFF
TRBV4-2	TRBJ2-3	15	NA	CASSKNPTAVDTQYF
TRBV5-1	TRBJ2-5	14	NA	CASSQGSPQETQYF
TRBV7-9	TRBJ1-3	15	NA	CASSLAASSGNTIYF
TRBV2	TRBJ2-1	12	NA	CASSESGNEQFF
TRBV30	TRBJ2-7	14	TRBD2	CAGDRGEWSYEQYF
TRBV10-3	TRBJ1-1	15	TRBD1	CAIRADRAGNTEAFF
TRBV11-2	TRBJ1-3	13	NA	CASRRDVGNTIYF
TRBV7-2	TRBJ2-3	16	NA	CASSTLGATSTDTQYF
TRBV29-1	TRBJ1-1	13	NA	CSVGAGTNTEAFF
TRBV5-1	TRBJ2-3	16	NA	CASSLVGGAGTDTQYF
TRBV7-2	TRBJ1-2	15	NA	CASSLSGQVPYGYTF
TRBV6-5	TRBJ2-1	13	NA	CASSYGGADEQFF
TRBV7-8	TRBJ2-5	12	NA	CASSFTTRGQYF
TRBV15	TRBJ1-2	15	NA	CATSRDGTRYYGYTF
TRBV11-2	TRBJ1-3	12	NA	CASSLERNTIYF
TRBV29-1	TRBJ1-2	11	NA	CSAREGNGYTF
TRBV6-6	TRBJ2-3	16	TRBD1	CASRETGTGISDTQYF
TRBV6-5	TRBJ2-1	16	TRBD2	CASSYQGTSGYNEQFF
TRBV28	TRBJ1-5	15	NA	CASTPVEADDQPQHF
TRBV6-6	TRBJ1-5	14	NA	CASSYLGPDQPQHF
TRBV4-1	TRBJ2-3	15	TRBD2	CASGRSGEGTDTQYF
TRBV7-9	TRBJ1-5	16	TRBD1	CASSASGTGTNQPQHF
TRBV9	TRBJ2-3	14	NA	CASSANTNTDTQYF
TRBV14	TRBJ1-2	14	TRBD1	CASSSGTGIYGYTF
TRBV11-2	TRBJ2-3	15	TRBD2	CASSFIAGVADTQYF
TRBV18	TRBJ1-2	13	TRBD1	CASSPGTGVGYTF
TRBV5-1	TRBJ2-6	18	NA	CASSLTALPLSGANVLTF
TRBV30	TRBJ2-5	13	NA	CAWNPRVGETQYF
TRBV7-8	TRBJ2-7	15	NA	CASSSRGAWVHEQYF
TRBV7-9	TRBJ2-7	16	TRBD2	CASSSHTAGAFREQYF
TRBV5-1	TRBJ1-1	14	NA	CASSSRVQNTEAFF
TRBV15	TRBJ2-7	15	NA	CATSSKERHPYEQYF
TRBV10-3	TRBJ2-1	14	TRBD1	CASHKRDRMDEQFF
TRBV19	TRBJ1-6	14	TRBD1	CASSIRQGVSPLHF
TRBV6-4	TRBJ1-1	13	NA	CASSDQYNTEAFF
TRBV11-3	TRBJ1-1	12	NA	CASSPQRPEAFF
TRBV6-5	TRBJ1-3	13	NA	CASTAPTGNTIYF
TRBV6-5	TRBJ1-2	13	NA	CASSSQVLRGYTF
TRBV7-9	TRBJ2-7	11	NA	CASSSIYEQYF
TRBV14	TRBJ2-7	11	NA	CASSQVGEQYF